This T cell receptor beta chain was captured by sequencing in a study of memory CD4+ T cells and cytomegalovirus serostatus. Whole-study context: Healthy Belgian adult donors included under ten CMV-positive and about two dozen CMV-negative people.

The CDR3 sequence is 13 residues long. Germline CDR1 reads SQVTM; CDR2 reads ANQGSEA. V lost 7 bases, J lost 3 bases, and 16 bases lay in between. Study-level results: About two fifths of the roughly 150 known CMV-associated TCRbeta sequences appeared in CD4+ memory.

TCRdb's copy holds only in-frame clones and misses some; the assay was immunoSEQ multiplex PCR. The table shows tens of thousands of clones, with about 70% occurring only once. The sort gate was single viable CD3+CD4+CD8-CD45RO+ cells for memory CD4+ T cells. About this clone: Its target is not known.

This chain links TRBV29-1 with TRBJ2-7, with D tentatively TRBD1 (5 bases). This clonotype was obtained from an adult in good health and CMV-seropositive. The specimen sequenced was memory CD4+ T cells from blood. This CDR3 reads CSAYSIQGYEQYF. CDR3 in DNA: TGCAGCGCTTACAGTATTCAGGGCTACGAGCAGTACTTC.